The 4 T cell receptor beta chains presented below share a single source sample, sequenced in a study of vaccination and CD4 T cells after COVID-19. Cultured CD4+ T cell DNA underwent sequencing with the Oncomine TCR Beta short-read assay. TCRdb called the PCR reads again in MiXCR, with one record for every CDR3 protein. The repertoire holds 15,000 to 20,000 distinct CDR3 sequences, with over 55% as singletons. Treatment indicated: approximately nine-day PBMC culture with coronavirus spike peptide pools or control peptides (ViraFEST assay). These receptors are not linked to any known antigen. The sample was CD4+ T cells from blood, cultured in vitro. The receptors originated from a human donor who had recovered from COVID-19.

V gene TRBV20-1 combines with J gene TRBJ1-6, with no clear D. V was pared by 3 bases and J by 11 bases, with 11 bases between. The CDR3 runs 12 residues. Germline assignment: CDR1 DFQATT and CDR2 SNEGSKA (reference sequence). DNA for the CDR3: TGCAGTGCTAGGGGATTTAGTGCACCCCTCCACTTT. Protein sequence: CSARGFSAPLHF.

This clonotype was counted once. This chain connects TRBV2 to TRBJ1-2; D is undetermined. V lost 6 bases and J 3 bases, leaving 5 bases between the germline ends. Looked up from germline, CDR1 is SNHLY and CDR2 is FYNNEI. This CDR3 is built from 11 residues. The CDR3 loop is CASRYHYGYTF. DNA for the CDR3: TGTGCCAGCAGGTACCACTATGGCTACACCTTC.

This chain links TRBV29-1 with TRBJ1-5, with D perhaps TRBD1 (6 bases). V shed 4 bases and J shed 3 bases, with 10 bases lying between them. The CDR3 covers 13 residues. Germline loops: CDR1 SQVTM, CDR2 ANQGSEA. CDR3 in amino acids: CSVVWGPNQPQHF. The DNA of the CDR3 is TGCAGCGTTGTGTGGGGGCCCAATCAGCCCCAGCATTTT.

This clonotype was detected a few times. The chain couples TRBV20-1 to TRBJ1-6; D uncertain. In germline, CDR1 is DFQATT, CDR2 SNEGSKA (reference sequence). The CDR3 is 14 residues long. V lost 5 bases to trimming and J lost 4 bases, with 12 bases between them. Here the CDR3 DNA reads TGCAGTGCTCACTCTACGGGATATAATTCACCCCTCCACTTT. It translates to CSAHSTGYNSPLHF.